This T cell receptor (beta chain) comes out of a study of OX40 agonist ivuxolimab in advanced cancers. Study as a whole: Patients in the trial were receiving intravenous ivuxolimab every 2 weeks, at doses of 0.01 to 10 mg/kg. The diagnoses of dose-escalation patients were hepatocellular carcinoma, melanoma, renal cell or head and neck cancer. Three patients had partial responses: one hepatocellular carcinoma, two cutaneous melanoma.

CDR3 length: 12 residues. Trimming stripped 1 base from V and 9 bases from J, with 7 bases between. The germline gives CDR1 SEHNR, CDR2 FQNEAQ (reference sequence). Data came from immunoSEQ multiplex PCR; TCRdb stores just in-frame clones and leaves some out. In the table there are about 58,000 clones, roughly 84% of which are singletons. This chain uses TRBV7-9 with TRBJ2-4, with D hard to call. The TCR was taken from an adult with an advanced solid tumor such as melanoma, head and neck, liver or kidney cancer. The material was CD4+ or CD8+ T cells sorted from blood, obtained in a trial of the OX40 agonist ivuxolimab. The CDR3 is CASSLVNGIQYF. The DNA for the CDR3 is TGTGCCAGCAGCTTAGTCAACGGCATTCAGTACTTC.